This TCR beta chain came from a study of blood T cell repertoires in COVID-19. In the study overall: COVID-19 samples from acute and convalescent phases originated in the United States, Italy and Spain.

Losses at the gene ends were 5 bases for V and 0 bases for J; bases not matched to a gene: 5. Germline CDR1 SGHVS, CDR2 FQNEAQ. The CDR3 is 15 amino acids. In the original analysis: For nucleated cells, counts were estimated from reference gene primer amplification. Some clones are missing from TCRdb's copy, which holds only in-frame ones; the method was immunoSEQ multiplex PCR. V and J calls and clone size are given by that table; D and trimming were obtained from the DNA. In the table there are some 120,000 clones, roughly 83% of which are singletons. The source is a woman between 25 and 40 years old who had recovered from COVID-19. The source material was peripheral blood. V is TRBV7-8 and J is TRBJ1-2; 8 bases agree with TRBD1. The CDR3 DNA reads TGTGCCAGCAGCCAACAGGGGGACCCTAACTATGGCTACACCTTC. This encodes CASSQQGDPNYGYTF.